This T cell receptor beta chain came from a study of memory CD4+ T cells and cytomegalovirus serostatus. Clones were sequenced by immunoSEQ multiplex PCR, and TCRdb holds only the in-frame ones, with some missing. In the table there are some 67,000 clones, 70% to 80% of which are singletons. This clone has a single count. The sort gate was single viable CD3+CD4+CD8-CD45RO+ cells for memory CD4+ T cells. Positive selection with CD4 microbeads enriched total CD4+ T cells. This CDR3 region has 14 residues. V dropped 5 bases and J dropped 7; count of bases not matched to a gene: 9. Looked up from germline, CDR1 is SEHNR and CDR2 is FQNEAQ (reference sequence).

The J gene is TRBJ1-2, the V gene TRBV7-9; 8 bases align to TRBD1. The TCR comes from an adult in good health and CMV-seropositive. Sequenced input: memory CD4+ T cells from blood. The CDR3 sequence: CASSIGQGDGGYTF. The CDR3, as DNA: TGTGCCAGCAGCATTGGACAGGGCGATGGTGGCTACACCTTC.